Shown below are 9 T cell receptor beta chains from a single sample sequenced in a study of CD8 T cells in ankylosing spondylitis. TCRdb re-called the 5' RACE reads with MiXCR, one entry per CDR3 protein. This table holds over 100,000 distinct CDR3 sequences, 6.5% to 9% found once. Sequenced: blood, either unsorted or a sorted T cell fraction (not recorded which). The receptors derive from a male donor with ankylosing spondylitis or in good health (not recorded which).

This clonotype turned up a few times. V gene TRBV6-5 combines with J gene TRBJ1-2, with a possible D match to TRBD1 (5 bases). This CDR3 has 12 residues. Germline-derived CDR1 and CDR2 are MNHEY and SVGAGI. The ends were cut back, 3 bases at V and 10 bases at J, with 12 bases in the middle. The CDR3: CASSYGASVYTF. CDR3 sequence (DNA): TGTGCCAGCAGTTATGGGGCTAGTGTCTACACCTTC.

This clonotype came up many times. The J gene is TRBJ1-2, the V gene TRBV4-2; D might be TRBD1 (5 bases). CDR3 size: 14 residues. Per germline, CDR1 LGHNA and CDR2 YNFKEQ. V was clipped by 0 bases and J by 4 bases, with 9 bases between them. DNA for the CDR3: TGTGCCAGCAGCCAAGATCGGGGGACCTATGGCTACACCTTC. Translating gives CASSQDRGTYGYTF.

This clonotype has a count of ten or more. The V and J genes are TRBV20-1 and TRBJ1-1, with D possibly being TRBD1 (5 bases). The germline gives CDR1 DFQATT, CDR2 SNEGSKA (reference sequence). The CDR3 has 11 residues. Trimming removed 4 bases at V and 4 bases at J, with 7 bases between. The CDR3 DNA reads TGCAGTGCTAATCAGGGCACTGAAGCTTTCTTT. This translates into CSANQGTEAFF.

This clonotype showed up many times. The chain carries TRBV12-3 or TRBV12-4 and TRBJ2-2; D is ambiguous. The V end was cut by 3 bases, the J end by 1 base, with 9 bases between. This CDR3 region has 15 residues. CDR3 in amino acids: CASSFRAGNTGELFF. CDR3 bases: TGTGCCAGCAGTTTCCGCGCAGGGAACACCGGGGAGCTGTTTTTT.

This clonotype was seen repeatedly, ten times or more. Here the CDR3 reads CASSADGNTEAFF. The CDR3 DNA is TGCGCCAGCAGCGCGGACGGGAACACTGAAGCTTTCTTT. The chain employs TRBV5-1 and TRBJ1-1; D not certain. This CDR3 contains 13 residues. Germline loops: CDR1 SGHRS, CDR2 YFSETQ. V lost 4 bases and J lost 1, with 8 bases in between.

This clonotype was counted at least ten times. This chain links TRBV6-1 with TRBJ1-6; D perhaps matches TRBD1 (6 bases). V shed 6 bases and J shed 14 bases, with 29 bases lying between them. The germline CDR1 and CDR2 sequences are MNHNS and SASEGT. The CDR3 has 17 amino acids. CDR3 sequence reads: CASRILQGAVGYWALHF. For the CDR3, the DNA is TGTGCCAGCAGGATTTTACAGGGAGCCGTTGGATATTGGGCCCTCCACTTT.

This sequence joins TRBV14 and TRBJ2-1; D unresolved. V lost 1 base to trimming and J lost 15 bases, with 16 bases between them. Per germline, CDR1 SGHDN and CDR2 FVKESK. The CDR3 contains 13 residues. The CDR3: CASSQVDLGVRFF. The CDR3 DNA is TGTGCCAGCAGCCAAGTTGACTTAGGAGTGAGGTTCTTC.

This clonotype came up many times. The chain employs TRBV20-1 and TRBJ2-7; unclear D gene. V was trimmed by 1 base and J by 5 bases, leaving 12 bases between them. The germline V gene has CDR1 DFQATT and CDR2 SNEGSKA (reference sequence). The CDR3 sequence is 13 residues long. The CDR3 bases are TGCAGTGCTAGAGTAGGTCCGAACCACGAGCAGTACTTC. Translating gives CSARVGPNHEQYF.

This clonotype was picked up many times. This sequence joins TRBV9 and TRBJ1-3; tentative D call: TRBD1 (5 bases). This CDR3 spans 15 amino acids. The V gene's germline CDR1 is SGDLS and CDR2 YYNGEE. Trimming removed 4 bases at V and 4 bases at J, with 15 bases between. DNA of the CDR3: TGTGCCAGCAGCCCTAAACCGGGACTGGGAAACACCATATATTTT. Its translation: CASSPKPGLGNTIYF. The full variable domain, rest sourced from reference TRBV9 and TRBJ1-3, is DSGVTQTPKHLITATGQRVTLRCSPRSGDLSVYWYQQSLDQGLQFLIQYYNGEERAKGNILERFSAQQFPDLHSELNLSSLELGDSALYFCASSPKPGLGNTIYFGEGSWLTVV.